This T cell receptor (beta chain) came from a study of CXCR3-negative and CXCR3-positive naive CD8 T cells. The study's findings and limits: Whereas memory cells differed, naive CXCR3-negative and CXCR3-positive cells shared similar TRBV-TRBJ usage. Diversity ran similarly high across both naive subsets but far lower in memory CD8+ cells. Comparison of naive cells showed more hydrophobic TRB CDR3s in CXCR3-positive than in CXCR3-negative naive cells.

This clonotype counts as medium-sized (0.01 to 0.1%) by frequency. What it binds is unknown. UMI-tagged TRB cDNA libraries were built via 5' RACE. TCRdb re-called the 5' RACE reads, yielding one record per CDR3 amino acid sequence without DNA. This sample's table has about 4,900 distinct CDR3 sequences. In germline, CDR1 is SGHRS, CDR2 YFSETQ. This CDR3 comprises 15 residues. The clonotype comes from a human donor in good health. Some clones in this sample may be carry-over from other donors' samples. The V and J genes are TRBV5-1 and TRBJ2-1; the TRBD1 assignment by TCRdb is unverifiable without DNA. Sequenced sample: naive CXCR3+ CD8+ T cells from blood. This sample's subset: CD45RO-CCR7+CD27+CD95- naive CD8+ T cells expressing CXCR3 (TNR3+). The CDR3 sequence: CASSLGLEGGNEQFF.